This T cell receptor beta chain was captured in a study of blood T cell repertoires in COVID-19. Study overall: Samples representing acute and convalescent COVID-19 were sourced from the United States, Italy and Spain.

CDR3 size: 13 residues. CDR1 SGHRS and CDR2 YFSETQ come from the germline V gene. The V end was cut by 6 bases, the J end by 1 base, with 11 bases between. Original processing methods: Amplifying reference gene primers gave estimates of nucleated cell counts. The data were produced by immunoSEQ multiplex PCR, yet TCRdb's version contains in-frame clones alone and is incomplete. The V and J calls and clone size are taken from that table; D and trimming were inferred from the DNA. The sample consists of more than 300,000 clones, about 90% of them appearing once. The sequenced sample was PBMCs or T cells enriched from blood (not recorded which). The origin of this receptor is a woman aged 25 to 39 who had recovered from COVID-19. V gene TRBV5-1 combines with J gene TRBJ2-7; D perhaps matches TRBD2 (6 bases). The DNA for the CDR3 is TGCGCCAGCAATCTGGGGGGATCCTACGAGCAGTACTTC. It specifies CASNLGGSYEQYF.